What follows is one T cell receptor (beta chain) and its context. Its antigen is not known. The sample is drawn from a study of T cell responses to AZD1222 COVID-19 vaccine. Using immunoSEQ multiplex PCR, the repertoire was profiled, and TCRdb retains in-frame clones only, with some absent. The sample carries around 92,000 clones, about nine tenths recorded once. Whole-study results and caveats: Donors, mostly white British, included more females; clonal diversity was possibly underestimated. CD4 TCRs covered the whole spike, strongest at regions 160-218 and 743-854. Repertoires were collected only later (after the peak T cell response had occurred).

The CDR3 is 13 amino acids. The V gene lost 1 base and the J gene lost 6 bases, with 10 bases spanning the gap. CDR1 and CDR2 (germline): LGHDT, YNNKEL (reference sequence). J is TRBJ2-7 and V is TRBV3-1 (or the pseudogene TRBV3-2); D possibly corresponds to TRBD1 (5 bases). This receptor was obtained from an adult in good health. This sample comprised peripheral blood, obtained on day 0 of AZD1222 vaccination. Written as DNA, the CDR3 is TGTGCCAGCAGCCAAGCGGTCAGGGCCGAGCAGTACTTC. It is translated as CASSQAVRAEQYF.